A single sample is the source of the 27 T cell receptor beta chains below, sequenced in a study of radiotherapy plus CTLA-4 blockade in lung cancer. The method was immunoSEQ multiplex PCR; TCRdb's version includes in-frame clones alone and lacks a portion of them. Of about 110,000 clones listed, over 75% are singletons. Sequences were derived from peripheral blood, sampled from a patient treated with radiotherapy plus ipilimumab. The receptor source for this set is a human donor with non-small cell lung cancer that progressed on radiotherapy plus ipilimumab. Some clones in this sample may be carry-over from other donors' samples.

The chain is built from TRBV28 and TRBJ2-3, with D tentatively TRBD1 or TRBD2 (5 bases each). This CDR3 contains 15 residues. V was trimmed by 5 bases and J by 1 base, leaving 13 bases between them. The germline V gene encodes CDR1 MDHEN and CDR2 SYDVKM. CDR3 protein: CASSMTRGGTDTQYF. The CDR3 region has the DNA TGTGCCAGCAGTATGACAAGAGGGGGCACAGATACGCAGTATTTT.

The CDR3: CASSDRTGSGDYGYTF. CDR3 nucleotide sequence: TGTGCCAGCAGTGACCGAACCGGATCGGGAGACTATGGCTACACCTTC. The gene calls are TRBV2 and TRBJ1-2; D is ambiguous. The CDR3 spans 16 residues. V gave up 3 bases and J gave up 3 bases, with 17 bases separating them. Germline assignment: CDR1 SNHLY and CDR2 FYNNEI.

The genes are TRBV6-1 and TRBJ1-1; the match to TRBD1 covers 10 bases. The CDR3 consists of 14 residues. Germline CDR1 MNHNS, CDR2 SASEGT. V dropped 7 bases and J dropped 3; count of bases not matched to a gene: 5. This chain's CDR3 is CASILTGGYTEAFF. CDR3 sequence (DNA): TGTGCCAGCATTTTGACAGGGGGCTACACTGAAGCTTTCTTT.

This chain joins TRBV30 and TRBJ1-5; D possibly corresponds to TRBD1 (5 bases). This CDR3 spans 13 amino acids. V was clipped by 2 bases and J by 7 bases, with 12 bases between them. The germline V gene encodes CDR1 GTSNPN and CDR2 SVGIG (reference sequence). The DNA for the CDR3 is TGTGCCTGGAGTCTTCCGGGGGACCAGCCCCAGCATTTT. This sequence encodes CAWSLPGDQPQHF.

This clone was seen more than once but under ten times. J is TRBJ1-3 and V is TRBV7-8; 7 positions agree with TRBD1. CDR1 and CDR2 (germline): SGHVS, FQNEAQ. The CDR3 totals 16 residues. The J segment lost 4 bases and the V segment lost 6 bases, leaving 12 bases of the junction unmatched. The CDR3 sequence: CASSRNYRDRGNTIYF. The CDR3, as DNA: TGTGCCAGCAGTCGAAACTACCGGGACAGAGGAAACACCATATATTTT.

The chain is built from TRBV28 and TRBJ1-1; a possible D gene is TRBD1 (6 bases). This CDR3 is 13 amino acids long. From germline, CDR1 is MDHEN and CDR2 SYDVKM. Between the trimmed V and J ends, which lost 10 bases and 0 bases, there was a span of 12 bases. The CDR3: CATFRGMNTEAFF. Written as DNA, the CDR3 is TGTGCCACCTTCAGGGGAATGAACACTGAAGCTTTCTTT.

This chain connects TRBV7-2 to TRBJ2-6; tentatively, D is TRBD2 (5 bases). Trimming took off 3 bases at V and 0 bases at J, with 18 bases between the two ends. The CDR3 runs to 19 residues. Germline assignment: CDR1 SGHTA and CDR2 FQGNSA. CDR3 residues: CASSLRASGRFSGANVLTF. CDR3 coding DNA: TGTGCCAGCAGCTTGAGGGCCTCGGGTCGATTCTCTGGGGCCAACGTCCTGACTTTC.

J is TRBJ2-3 and V is TRBV2; TRBD2 agrees at 7 bases. Trimming at V came to 7 bases and at J to 3 bases, leaving 10 bases not matched to a gene. There are 15 residues in the CDR3. Germline CDR1 is SNHLY and CDR2 is FYNNEI. The CDR3 region is CASTGEGRDTDTQYF. The DNA of the CDR3 is TGTGCCAGCACGGGGGAGGGTAGAGATACAGATACGCAGTATTTT.

The rearrangement joins TRBV7-2 to TRBJ1-2; 8 positions agree with TRBD1. This CDR3 has 12 residues. Germline V gene lookup returns CDR1 SGHTA and CDR2 FQGNSA. Trimming cost V 5 bases and J 5 bases; bases outside gene matches: 1. The CDR3 DNA reads as TGTGCCAGCAGCCGGACAGGGTATGGCTACACCTTC. Its protein is CASSRTGYGYTF. The full variable domain, with the rest looked up from reference TRBV7-2 and TRBJ1-2, is GAGVSQSPSNKVTEKGKDVELRCDPISGHTALYWYRQSLGQGLEFLIYFQGNSAPDKSGLPSDRFSAERTGGSVSTLTIQRTQQEDSAVYLCASSRTGYGYTFGSGTRLTVV.

The rearrangement uses TRBV5-1 and TRBJ2-7; 7 bases are a match to TRBD2. There are 16 residues in the CDR3. In germline, CDR1 is SGHRS, CDR2 YFSETQ. V lost 0 bases and J lost 5; bases outside the gene matches: 11. CDR3 residues: CASSLGGGGLTHEQYF. The CDR3, as DNA: TGCGCCAGCAGCTTGGGGGGGGGAGGGTTGACCCACGAGCAGTACTTC.

The rearrangement links TRBV7-6 to TRBJ2-7, with D maybe TRBD2 (6 bases). Germline V gives CDR1 SGHVS, CDR2 FNYEAQ. The CDR3 runs to 16 residues. V was pared by 2 bases and J by 5 bases, with 19 bases between. The CDR3 sequence is CASSLSLRGKRHEQYF. Written as DNA, the CDR3 is TGTGCCAGCAGCTTATCCCTACGGGGGAAAAGGCACGAGCAGTACTTC.

This chain connects TRBV6-5 to TRBJ2-7; D remains unclear. Germline CDR1 MNHEY, CDR2 SVGAGI. The CDR3 sequence is 15 residues long. Trimming removed 0 bases from V and 3 bases from J, with 12 bases in between. The CDR3 is CASSYSRLPGYEQYF. CDR3 sequence (DNA): TGTGCCAGCAGTTACTCGAGACTGCCGGGCTACGAGCAGTACTTC.

The chain uses TRBV5-4 and TRBJ1-1; no clear D. Germline CDR1 and CDR2: SGHNT and YYREEE (reference sequence). V was shortened by 2 bases and J by 4 bases, with 6 bases between the two germline ends. The CDR3 sequence is 12 residues long. The chain's CDR3 is CASSLITTEAFF. The CDR3 DNA sequence: TGTGCCAGCAGCTTAATAACCACTGAAGCTTTCTTT.

The chain recombines TRBV27 with TRBJ1-5; weak D call: TRBD1 (5 bases). The germline V gene encodes CDR1 MNHEY and CDR2 SMNVEV (reference sequence). Trimming removed 6 bases at V and 2 bases at J, with 11 bases between. CDR3 length equals 14 residues. This CDR3 is CASRRGTGNQPQHF. In nucleotides, the CDR3 is TGTGCCAGCAGGAGGGGTACCGGCAATCAGCCCCAGCATTTT.

The V call is TRBV15, the J call TRBJ2-3, with TRBD2 as a possible D gene (6 bases). This CDR3 has 16 amino acids. Germline assignment: CDR1 LNHNV and CDR2 YYDKDF (reference sequence). Trimming removed 1 base at V and 5 bases at J, with 16 bases between. The CDR3 DNA follows: TGTGCCACCAGCAGAGTGGCGGGGAGGTCCGGAGATACGCAGTATTTT. Protein: CATSRVAGRSGDTQYF.

The V and J genes are TRBV4-3 and TRBJ2-1; 7 bases fit TRBD2. The V segment lost 1 base and the J segment 0 bases; nucleotides outside the gene matches: 0. Germline lookup yields CDR1 LGHNA and CDR2 YSLEER. The CDR3 consists of 15 residues. The CDR3 loop reads CASSQGTSSYNEQFF. The CDR3 DNA reads as TGCGCCAGCAGCCAAGGGACTAGCTCCTACAATGAGCAGTTCTTC.

V usage is TRBV7-9 and J usage is TRBJ2-6, with 7 nucleotides matching TRBD1. CDR1 is SEHNR, CDR2 FQNEAQ, per germline (reference sequence). The CDR3 is 17 amino acids. V was pared by 2 bases and J by 0 bases, with 4 bases of the junction left unmatched. The chain's CDR3 is CASSLRQGSSGANVLTF. The DNA of the CDR3 is TGTGCCAGCAGCTTAAGACAGGGAAGCTCTGGGGCCAACGTCCTGACTTTC.

The chain combines TRBV18 with TRBJ1-1, with 7 bases fitting TRBD1. Germline CDR1 reads KGHSH; CDR2 reads LQKENI. Unmatched junction bases numbered 11, after V lost 2 bases and J lost 2 bases. There are 17 residues in the CDR3. CDR3 bases: TGTGCCAGCTCACCATTAGATCATGGACAGGCAAACACTGAAGCTTTCTTT. Translation: CASSPLDHGQANTEAFF.

CDR3 residues: CASSYEGGPYEQYF. DNA of the CDR3: TGTGCCAGCAGTTACGAGGGAGGACCCTACGAGCAGTACTTC. The V call is TRBV6-5, the J call TRBJ2-7, with D maybe TRBD2 (6 bases). Germline values: CDR1 MNHEY, CDR2 SVGAGI. This CDR3 has 14 residues. V was cut by 2 bases and J by 2 bases, with 10 bases left in between.

The V and J genes are TRBV4-2 and TRBJ2-5; 7 nucleotides align to TRBD1. The CDR3 has 15 amino acids. V was pared by 0 bases and J by 7 bases, with 8 bases of the junction left unmatched. Germline assignment: CDR1 LGHNA and CDR2 YNFKEQ. CDR3 residues: CASSQEEQGLGTQYF. The CDR3 coding sequence is TGTGCCAGCAGCCAAGAAGAACAGGGGTTGGGGACCCAGTACTTC.

This chain uses TRBV5-1 with TRBJ1-1; 7 bases are a match to TRBD1. J lost 7 bases, V lost 5 bases, and 11 bases had no gene match. The germline gives CDR1 SGHRS, CDR2 YFSETQ. CDR3 size: 14 residues. In DNA form, the CDR3 reads TGCGCCAGCAGGCTAACAGGGGCCGGGGTTGAAGCTTTCTTT. Its protein is CASRLTGAGVEAFF.

The rearrangement links TRBV10-3 to TRBJ1-5; 7 bases are a match to TRBD1. The germline gives CDR1 ENHRY, CDR2 SYGVKD. CDR3 size: 15 residues. V shed 8 bases, J shed 4 bases, and the junction held 11 bases outside the gene matches. For the CDR3, the DNA is TGTGCCATCGCAAGTGGACAGGCTCAAAATCAGCCCCAGCATTTT. Protein product: CAIASGQAQNQPQHF.

This chain connects TRBV5-5 to TRBJ2-5, with D perhaps TRBD2 (5 bases). CDR1 and CDR2 (germline): SGHKS, YYEKEE (reference sequence). Trimming pared 3 bases from V and 4 bases from J, leaving 16 bases between. The CDR3 covers 15 residues. The CDR3 region has the DNA TGTGCCAGCAGCTATTGGGTAACTAGTTCAGAGACCCAGTACTTC. It encodes CASSYWVTSSETQYF.

The V call is TRBV5-1, the J call TRBJ2-7; 9 positions match TRBD2. The V gene's germline CDR1 is SGHRS and CDR2 YFSETQ. The junction had 8 bases not matched to a gene; V was cut back by 3 bases and J by 7 bases. This CDR3 region has 14 residues. The CDR3 is CASSSLAGPIEQYF. In DNA, the CDR3 is TGCGCCAGCAGCTCCCTAGCGGGGCCCATAGAGCAGTACTTC.

This clone showed up just once. V gene TRBV19 combines with J gene TRBJ2-5; possible D gene TRBD1, 5 bases. Germline-derived CDR1 and CDR2 are LNHDA and SQIVND (reference sequence). V lost 3 bases and J lost 3, with 14 bases in between. The CDR3 spans 15 residues. CDR3 sequence reads: CASSILGVREETQYF. CDR3 in DNA: TGTGCCAGTAGTATTTTGGGTGTCAGGGAAGAGACCCAGTACTTC.

The rearrangement links TRBV6-5 to TRBJ2-7; 8 bases match TRBD1. With 6 bases clipped from V and 3 bases from J, the junction kept 7 bases outside the gene matches. This CDR3 spans 14 amino acids. CDR1 and CDR2 from the germline V gene are MNHEY and SVGAGI. The CDR3 DNA is TGTGCCAGCAGGCGGACAGGGCACAACTACGAGCAGTACTTC. Its translation is CASRRTGHNYEQYF.

The chain employs TRBV5-6 and TRBJ2-4, with TRBD1 matching 8 bases. This CDR3 contains 14 residues. J was trimmed by 5 bases and V by 1 base; bases with no gene match: 2. Germline V gene sequence: CDR1 SGHDT, CDR2 YYEEEE. This CDR3 reads CASSLMGQENIQYF. In DNA, the CDR3 is TGTGCCAGCAGCTTGATGGGACAGGAAAACATTCAGTACTTC. The full variable domain, with the rest looked up from reference TRBV5-6 and TRBJ2-4, is DAGVTQSPTHLIKTRGQQVTLRCSPKSGHDTVSWYQQALGQGPQFIFQYYEEEERQRGNFPDRFSGHQFPNYSSELNVNALLLGDSALYLCASSLMGQENIQYFGAGTRLSVL.